These T cell receptor beta chains were read from a single sample in a study of cytomegalovirus exposure and HLA in healthy donors. Profiling relied on immunoSEQ multiplex PCR, and the TCRdb table lists in-frame clones only, not all of them. The data contain around 65,000 clones, roughly 80% of them seen just once; the ten biggest clones take up around 2.9%. Sequencing was carried out using PBMCs. These receptor sequences come from a girl aged 10 to 17 in good health and CMV-seropositive. CDR3s include the opening cysteine and the closing phenylalanine or tryptophan. Fields, in order: D gene, V gene, clone size, J gene, CDR3 DNA, CDR3 protein. A D gene is named only where the DNA matches it firmly. The listing skips clone size in some rows; elsewhere it reads once, few, many or a size class.

>TRBD1|TRBV6-4|NA|TRBJ2-1
TGTGCCAGCAGTGATTTTCGGACAGGGGATGAGCAGTTCTTC
CASSDFRTGDEQFF
>NA|TRBV5-1|once|TRBJ2-4
TGCGCCAGCAGAAGACAGCCAGGCGGGGAAAACATTCAGTACTTC
CASRRQPGGENIQYF
>NA|TRBV6-5|NA|TRBJ2-7
TGTGCCAGCAGTGTGTCAGGCGGGGAGCAGTACTTC
CASSVSGGEQYF
>NA|TRBV6-6|NA|TRBJ2-1
TGTGCCAGCAGTTTCGCCAGTGAGCAGTTCTTC
CASSFASEQFF
>NA|TRBV7-8|once|TRBJ2-1
TGTGCCAGCAGCTTAAATAGGCCTTTAACTACGAATCACAATGAGCAGTTCTTC
CASSLNRPLTTNHNEQFF
>NA|TRBV6-4|NA|TRBJ2-3
TGTGCCAGCAGTGCCCAGGGGGAGGGCACAGATACGCAGTATTTT
CASSAQGEGTDTQYF
>NA|TRBV6-4|few|TRBJ1-1
TGTGCCAGCAGTGAGAGACCAGGGATGAACACTGAAGCTTTCTTT
CASSERPGMNTEAFF
>TRBD1|TRBV9|many|TRBJ2-1
TGTGCCAGCGCCGACAGGGGCCGGACGGATGAGCAGTTCTTC
CASADRGRTDEQFF
>NA|TRBV2|NA|TRBJ2-7
TGTGCCAGCAAGAGGACTACCCTCTACGAGCAGTACTTC
CASKRTTLYEQYF
>NA|TRBV19|NA|TRBJ2-5
TGTGCCAGTAGTATGGGTGCCGGGGAGACCCAGTACTTC
CASSMGAGETQYF
>NA|TRBV19|NA|TRBJ1-1
TGTGCCAGTAGTTCCGCAGACACTGAAGCTTTCTTT
CASSSADTEAFF
>NA|TRBV2|few|TRBJ1-2
TGTGCCAGCCGAGAGCAGGCAGACGGCAACTATGGCTACACCTTC
CASREQADGNYGYTF
>TRBD2|TRBV7-2|NA|TRBJ2-5
TGTGCCAGCAGCCCAGTAGCGGGGGGGAAGGAGACCCAGTACTTC
CASSPVAGGKETQYF
>NA|TRBV6-1|NA|TRBJ1-1
TGTGCCAGCCCCGGCGAGGGCAGATCCACTGAAGCTTTCTTT
CASPGEGRSTEAFF
>NA|TRBV4-1|NA|TRBJ1-5
TGCGCCAGCAGCCCAGTATTGGGCAATCAGCCCCAGCATTTT
CASSPVLGNQPQHF
>TRBD1|TRBV6-1|NA|TRBJ2-1
TGTGCCAGCAGTGAAACAGGGGGCCCCCCTAGCTCCTACAATGAGCAGTTCTTC
CASSETGGPPSSYNEQFF
>TRBD1|TRBV6-5|few|TRBJ1-2
TGTGCCAGCAGTCCCTCCGACAGGGTCTATGGCTACACCTTC
CASSPSDRVYGYTF